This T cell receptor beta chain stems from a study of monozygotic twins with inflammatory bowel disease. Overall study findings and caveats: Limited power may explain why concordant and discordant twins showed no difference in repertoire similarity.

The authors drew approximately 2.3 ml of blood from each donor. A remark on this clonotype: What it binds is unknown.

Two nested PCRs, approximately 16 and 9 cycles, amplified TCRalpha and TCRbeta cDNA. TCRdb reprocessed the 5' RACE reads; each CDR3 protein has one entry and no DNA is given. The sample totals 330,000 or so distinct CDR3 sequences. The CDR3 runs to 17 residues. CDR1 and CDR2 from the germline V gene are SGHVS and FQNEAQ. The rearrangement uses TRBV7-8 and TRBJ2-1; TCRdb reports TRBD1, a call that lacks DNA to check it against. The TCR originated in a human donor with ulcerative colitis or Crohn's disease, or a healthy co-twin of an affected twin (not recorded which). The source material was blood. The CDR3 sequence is CASSSPIRTGSYNEQFF.